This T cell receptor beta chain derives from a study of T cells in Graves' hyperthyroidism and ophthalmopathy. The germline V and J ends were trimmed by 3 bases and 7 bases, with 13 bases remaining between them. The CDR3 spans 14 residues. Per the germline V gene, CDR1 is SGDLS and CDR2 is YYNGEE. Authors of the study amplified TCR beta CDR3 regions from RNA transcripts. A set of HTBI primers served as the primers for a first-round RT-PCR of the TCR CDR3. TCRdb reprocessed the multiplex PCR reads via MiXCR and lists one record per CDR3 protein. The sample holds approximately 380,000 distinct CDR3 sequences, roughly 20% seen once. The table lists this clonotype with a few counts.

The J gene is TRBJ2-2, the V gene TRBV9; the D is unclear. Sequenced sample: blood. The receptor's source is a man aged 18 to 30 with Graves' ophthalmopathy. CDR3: CASSEERSVGELFF. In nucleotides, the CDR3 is TGTGCCAGCAGCGAAGAGAGATCGGTCGGGGAGCTGTTTTTT.